This T cell receptor beta chain was captured in a study of T-cell memory formation after mild COVID-19. Notes on the study in general: Day 15 to 85 contracting clones showed balanced CD4/CD8; day 15 to 37 expanders favored CD4+. The study found contracting CD4+ clones mainly in CM and EM and contracting CD8+ clones in EMRA.

TCR alpha and TCR beta cDNA libraries carrying sample barcodes and UMIs were produced by 5'RACE using constant-segment primers. Via MiXCR, TCRdb re-called the 5' RACE reads, giving one row per CDR3 protein. The repertoire holds nearly 350,000 distinct CDR3 sequences, with 10% to 15% as singletons. This clonotype was seen ten or more times. Its antigen is as yet unknown. CDR1 is SGHRS and CDR2 is YFSETQ in the germline V gene. The CDR3 consists of 14 residues. Deletions cut 7 bases from V and 6 bases from J, with 20 bases between. The chain employs TRBV5-1 and TRBJ2-7; either TRBD1 or TRBD2 may supply D (5 bases each). Sequencing used PBMCs or a T cell subset sorted from them (not recorded which). The receptor was isolated from a man between 18 and 35 years old who had mild COVID-19 (a few samples of this study predate the infection). Cell type and time point are not known. CDR3 sequence (DNA): TGCGCCAGCCGACGTTCGGCAGGGAGAACCGAGCAGTACTTC. It yields the protein CASRRSAGRTEQYF. Filled out from reference TRBV5-1 and TRBJ2-7, the complete variable domain reads KAGVTQTPRYLIKTRGQQVTLSCSPISGHRSVSWYQQTPGQGLQFLFEYFSETQRNKGNFPGRFSGRQFSNSRSEMNVSTLELGDSALYLCASRRSAGRTEQYFGPGTRLTVT.